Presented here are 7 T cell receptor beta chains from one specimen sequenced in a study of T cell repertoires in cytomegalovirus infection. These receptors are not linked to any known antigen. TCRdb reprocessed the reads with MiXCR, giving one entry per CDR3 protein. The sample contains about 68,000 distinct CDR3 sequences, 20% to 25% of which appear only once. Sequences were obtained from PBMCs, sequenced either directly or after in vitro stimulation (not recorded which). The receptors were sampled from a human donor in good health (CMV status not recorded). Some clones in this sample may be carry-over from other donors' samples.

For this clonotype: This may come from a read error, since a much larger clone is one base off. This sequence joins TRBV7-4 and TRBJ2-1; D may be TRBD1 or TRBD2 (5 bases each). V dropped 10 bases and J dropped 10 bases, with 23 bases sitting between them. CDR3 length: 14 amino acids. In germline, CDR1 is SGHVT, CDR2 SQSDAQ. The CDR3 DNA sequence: TGTGCCAACAGGCTGGGGAGTAACTCCTGGGAGCAGTTCTTC. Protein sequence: CANRLGSNSWEQFF.

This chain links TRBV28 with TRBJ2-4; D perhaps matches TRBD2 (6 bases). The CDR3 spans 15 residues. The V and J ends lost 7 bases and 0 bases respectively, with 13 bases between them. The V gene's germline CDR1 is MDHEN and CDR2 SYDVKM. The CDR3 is CASTPGGIAKNIQYF. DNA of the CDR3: TGTGCCAGCACCCCCGGGGGAATAGCCAAAAACATTCAGTACTTC.

The CDR3 DNA reads TGTGCCAGCAGTTTAGCCGAGGGAGCTAGCTGGTTCAATGAGCAGTTCTTC. It specifies CASSLAEGASWFNEQFF. V usage is TRBV12-3 or TRBV12-4 and J usage is TRBJ2-1; tentatively, D is TRBD2 (5 bases). The CDR3 runs to 17 residues. With 0 bases removed from V and 6 bases from J, the gap between germline ends came to 18 bases.

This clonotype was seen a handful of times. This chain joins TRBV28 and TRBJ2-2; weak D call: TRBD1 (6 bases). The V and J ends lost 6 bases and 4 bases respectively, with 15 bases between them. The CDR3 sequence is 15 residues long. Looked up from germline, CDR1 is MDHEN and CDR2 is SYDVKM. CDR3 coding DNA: TGTGCCAGCAGCCCAGGACAGTCAAGCACCGGGGAGCTGTTTTTT. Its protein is CASSPGQSSTGELFF.

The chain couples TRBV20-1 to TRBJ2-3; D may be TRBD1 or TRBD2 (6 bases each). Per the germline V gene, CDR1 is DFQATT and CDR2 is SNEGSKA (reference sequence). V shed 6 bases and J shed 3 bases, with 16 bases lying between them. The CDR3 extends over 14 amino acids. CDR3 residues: CSADPGASTDTQYF. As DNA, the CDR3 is TGCAGTGCGGACCCGGGGGCTAGTACAGATACGCAGTATTTT.

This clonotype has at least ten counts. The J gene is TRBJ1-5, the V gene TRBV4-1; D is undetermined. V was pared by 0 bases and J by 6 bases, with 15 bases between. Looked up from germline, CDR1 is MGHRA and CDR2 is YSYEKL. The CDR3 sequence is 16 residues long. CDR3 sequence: CASSQEVTGLAQPQHF. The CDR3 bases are TGCGCCAGCAGCCAAGAGGTTACGGGGTTAGCTCAGCCCCAGCATTTT.

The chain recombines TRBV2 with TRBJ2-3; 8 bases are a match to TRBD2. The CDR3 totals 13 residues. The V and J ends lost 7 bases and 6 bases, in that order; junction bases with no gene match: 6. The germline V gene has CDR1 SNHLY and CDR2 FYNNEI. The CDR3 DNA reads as TGTGCCAGCAACCGGGAGGGCCCGGATACGCAGTATTTT. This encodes CASNREGPDTQYF.